The next 7 T cell receptor beta chains were all read from a single sample in a study of shared clonotypes between healthy human individuals. Libraries were prepared by immunoSEQ multiplex PCR; TCRdb keeps only in-frame clonotypes and omits some of them. The profile shows around 1.9 million clones, 85% to 95% of them singletons. The naive CD8 fraction comprised CD45RO-negative cells positively selected for CCR7 and excluded terminally differentiated effector memory CD45RA+ cells. The sample comprised naive CD8+ T cells from PBMCs. Receptors originate from a man between 18 and 35 years old in good health. Some clones in this sample may be carry-over from other donors' samples.

CDR3 sequence: CAWSRAGRGQKYF. The DNA of the CDR3 is TGTGCCTGGAGTAGGGCGGGCAGGGGGCAAAAGTACTTC. The V and J genes are TRBV30 and TRBJ2-7; TRBD1 matches 8 bases. CDR1 is GTSNPN and CDR2 is SVGIG in the germline V gene (reference sequence). The CDR3 is 13 amino acids. The junction had 11 bases not matched to a gene; V was cut back by 2 bases and J by 11 bases. The full variable domain, rest sourced from reference TRBV30 and TRBJ2-7, is SQTIHQWPATLVQPVGSPLSLECTVEGTSNPNLYWYRQAAGRGLQLLFYSVGIGQISSEVPQNLSASRPQDRQFILSSKKLLLSDSGFYLCAWSRAGRGQKYFGPGTRLTVT.

J is TRBJ2-2 and V is TRBV7-9, with D possibly TRBD2 on 7 matching bases. The length of the CDR3 is 16 residues. Germline V gives CDR1 SEHNR, CDR2 FQNEAQ (reference sequence). V dropped 3 bases and J dropped 3 bases, with 14 bases sitting between them. The CDR3 loop reads CASSFRTGRDTGELFF. In DNA form, the CDR3 reads TGTGCCAGCAGCTTCCGAACAGGGAGGGACACCGGGGAGCTGTTTTTT.

This clone was observed once. The V gene is TRBV9, the J gene TRBJ2-7; 10 bases are shared with TRBD2. The CDR3 loop spans 15 amino acids. V was pared by 4 bases and J by 3 bases, with 7 bases of the junction left unmatched. Germline V gene sequence: CDR1 SGDLS, CDR2 YYNGEE. The CDR3 reads CASSMGLAGDYEQYF. CDR3 nucleotide sequence: TGTGCCAGCAGCATGGGGCTAGCGGGAGACTACGAGCAGTACTTC.

The chain uses TRBV5-5 and TRBJ2-2, with 8 bases aligning to TRBD2. In germline, CDR1 is SGHKS, CDR2 YYEKEE (reference sequence). The CDR3 runs 14 residues. V dropped 6 bases and J dropped 4; count of bases not matched to a gene: 5. The CDR3: CASTAGGSTGELFF. DNA of the CDR3: TGTGCCAGCACCGCGGGGGGCTCCACCGGGGAGCTGTTTTTT.

The gene calls are TRBV19 and TRBJ1-5; D unclear. V lost 3 bases to trimming and J lost 1 base, with 7 bases between them. This CDR3 contains 14 residues. CDR1 LNHDA and CDR2 SQIVND come from the germline V gene (reference sequence). CDR3 region: CASSILVSNQPQHF. The CDR3 region has the DNA TGTGCCAGTAGTATTTTAGTAAGCAATCAGCCCCAGCATTTT.

This clone showed up just once. The chain recombines TRBV27 with TRBJ2-1, with 8 bases lining up with TRBD1. CDR1 is MNHEY and CDR2 is SMNVEV in the germline V gene (reference sequence). Trimming took 7 bases from V and 1 from J; bases not matched to a gene: 9. The CDR3 contains 16 residues. CDR3 bases: TGTGCCAGCAATCGAAGAGGACAGGGATCCTACAATGAGCAGTTCTTC. Translation gives CASNRRGQGSYNEQFF.

The chain employs TRBV4-2 and TRBJ2-2; 9 nucleotides match TRBD2. V lost 4 bases and J lost 3; bases outside the gene matches: 12. The CDR3 totals 18 residues. Germline lookup yields CDR1 LGHNA and CDR2 YNFKEQ. The DNA for the CDR3 is TGTGCCAGCAGCCTAAACCTTTTAGCGGGAGAGTACACCGGGGAGCTGTTTTTT. Protein sequence: CASSLNLLAGEYTGELFF.